The clone carrying this TCR beta chain was counted at least ten times. Within the sample, other DNA sequences also encode this same CDR3. The data are from a study of blood T cell repertoires in COVID-19. Turning to the study itself: Nucleic acid was either cDNA or gDNA, and it came from T cells, B-cell-depleted T cells, or PBMCs.

In the authors' workflow: The authors estimated nucleated cell counts from reference gene primer amplification. Repertoires were generated with immunoSEQ multiplex PCR, while TCRdb's copy carries only in-frame clones and drops some. V and J calls and clone size are copied from that table; D and trimming were computed from the DNA. The sample has about 84,000 clones; less than 85% are singletons. V was clipped by 6 bases and J by 0 bases, with 18 bases between them. There are 16 residues in the CDR3. From germline, CDR1 is SGHKS and CDR2 YYEKEE (reference sequence). The gene calls are TRBV5-5 and TRBJ1-1; perhaps TRBD1 as D (5 bases). The receptor comes from a man in his sixties or seventies with acute or convalescent COVID-19. Material: peripheral blood. The CDR3 sequence is CASTSGGVTLNTEAFF. In DNA form, the CDR3 reads TGTGCCAGCACCTCGGGGGGGGTAACCCTGAACACTGAAGCTTTCTTT.